This T cell receptor (beta chain) was found in a study of blood T cell repertoires in COVID-19. Between the trimmed V and J ends, which lost 0 bases and 7 bases, there was a span of 21 bases. CDR1 LGHNA and CDR2 YSLEER come from the germline V gene. This CDR3 spans 17 amino acids. The data were produced by immunoSEQ multiplex PCR, yet TCRdb's version contains in-frame clones alone and is incomplete. The data hold about 220,000 clones, with approximately 80% observed a single time. Cohort allocation depended upon clinical history that participants reported. Sequences were obtained from PBMCs or T cells enriched from blood (not recorded which). This chain uses TRBV4-3 with TRBJ1-2; D is unclear. The TCR was taken from a woman in her thirties or forties with acute COVID-19. CDR3 sequence: CASSQDRGVPGFGGYTF. In nucleotides, the CDR3 is TGCGCCAGCAGCCAAGATCGTGGGGTCCCGGGGTTCGGTGGCTACACCTTC.